Listed below are T cell receptor beta chains from one sample, sequenced in a study of shared clonotypes between healthy human individuals. Assay used: immunoSEQ multiplex PCR; TCRdb lists only in-frame clones, some missing. The sample has over a million clones; 70% to 80% are singletons. The sample was memory CD4+ T cells sorted from blood. The receptor source for this set is a man younger than 35 in good health. The CDR3 runs from the conserved cysteine through the conserved F or W. The D gene is left open where the match is weak. Clone size is stated in some rows and not others, as once, few, many or a class when expanded.

>NA|TRBJ1-1|NA|TRBV5-1
TGCGCCAGCAGCTTATCAAGTCGGGAGTTAAGTATTCGCGCTGAAGCTTTCTTT
CASSLSSRELSIRAEAFF
>NA|TRBJ1-2|NA|TRBV2
TGTGCCAGCAGCCAGCCTCTCGAGGGCTACACCTTC
CASSQPLEGYTF
>NA|TRBJ1-1|NA|TRBV5-4
TGTGCCAGCAGCTCATCAGGGGTTAATATGAACACTGAAGCTTTCTTT
CASSSSGVNMNTEAFF
>NA|TRBJ2-5|NA|TRBV6-5
TGTGCCAGCAGTGGGGGACTTAAAGAGACCCAGTACTTC
CASSGGLKETQYF
>NA|TRBJ1-5|NA|TRBV27
TGTGCCAGCAGTTTAAGCGATAGCAATCAGCCCCAGCATTTT
CASSLSDSNQPQHF
>few|TRBJ2-1|TRBD2|TRBV5-4
TGTGCCAGCAGCTTAAGCGGGAGTGGAAATGAGCAGTTCTTC
CASSLSGSGNEQFF
>NA|TRBJ2-2|NA|TRBV4-3
TGCGCCAGCAGCCAAGATCTAAGCACCGGGGAGCTGTTTTTT
CASSQDLSTGELFF
>NA|TRBJ2-1|NA|TRBV4-1
TGCGCCAGCAGCCGGGGAAGTGAGCAGTTCTTC
CASSRGSEQFF
>NA|TRBJ1-1|NA|TRBV25-1
TGTGCCAGCAGTCACCTCACAAGGCCCACTGAAGCTTTCTTT
CASSHLTRPTEAFF
>NA|TRBJ2-1|TRBD2|TRBV6-6
TGTGCCAGCACAAAGGGCGGGAGCTCCTACAATGAGCAGTTCTTC
CASTKGGSSYNEQFF
>NA|TRBJ2-2|NA|TRBV5-1
TGCGCCAGCAGCTTGGCAGAGAACACCGGGGAGCTGTTTTTT
CASSLAENTGELFF
>NA|TRBJ2-2|TRBD2|TRBV9
TGTGCCAGCAGCGTAGGTTCCGCTAGCGGGGGGTACACCGGGGAGCTGTTTTTT
CASSVGSASGGYTGELFF
>NA|TRBJ1-5|NA|TRBV28
TGTGCCAGCAGTTTCGGGTATAGCAATCAGCCCCAGCATTTT
CASSFGYSNQPQHF
>NA|TRBJ1-2|NA|TRBV6-6
TGTGCCAGCAGTTACCCGACGGAGTCCTATGGCTACACCTTC
CASSYPTESYGYTF
>few|TRBJ1-1|NA|TRBV5-4
TGTGCCAGCAGCCCGGGTACAAGGGTGAGGAACACTGAAGCTTTCTTT
CASSPGTRVRNTEAFF
>few|TRBJ1-6|NA|TRBV4-2
TGTGCCAGCAGCCAAGATCAGGGCTCGAATTCACCCCTCCACTTT
CASSQDQGSNSPLHF
>many|TRBJ1-2|NA|TRBV7-2
TGTGCCAGCAGCTGGGGGGGCGCGGAAGGGACCTTC
CASSWGGAEGTF
>NA|TRBJ2-3|TRBD1|TRBV7-9
TGTGCCAGCAGCTCCGGACAGGTCTGGACAGATACGCAGTATTTT
CASSSGQVWTDTQYF
>NA|TRBJ2-5|NA|TRBV18
TGTGCCAGCTCACCAGGGGCGGGTAGAGAGACCCAGTACTTC
CASSPGAGRETQYF
>NA|TRBJ2-3|NA|TRBV5-6
TGTGCCAGCAGCTTGAGGGGAGCCAAGACAGATACGCAGTATTTT
CASSLRGAKTDTQYF
>NA|TRBJ1-5|TRBD1|TRBV28
TGTGCCAGCACGGTGTTCGGACAGGGCAATCAGCCCCAGCATTTT
CASTVFGQGNQPQHF
>NA|TRBJ2-3|TRBD2|TRBV28
TGTGCCAGCAGTTTACACCGGACTAGCGGGGGGGCAGATACGCAGTATTTT
CASSLHRTSGGADTQYF
>once|TRBJ1-1|NA|TRBV29-1
TGCAGCGTTGAAGATACAGGAGGCATGAACACTGAAGCTTTCTTT
CSVEDTGGMNTEAFF
>NA|TRBJ1-1|NA|TRBV5-1
TGCGCCAGCACCATTGGGGGGAGGGGCGCTGAAGCTTTCTTT
CASTIGGRGAEAFF
>once|TRBJ1-3|NA|TRBV6-7
TGTGCCAGCAGAGTCAGTGGCGCGCCGGGAAACACCATATATTTT
CASRVSGAPGNTIYF
>NA|TRBJ2-1|NA|TRBV11-3
TGTGCCAGCAGCTTAGATCGATGGAAGACGGGGAATGAGCAGTTCTTC
CASSLDRWKTGNEQFF
>once|TRBJ2-3|TRBD2|TRBV19
TGTGCCAGGCCCGGGTCAGCGGGGGGGGGCACAGATACGCAGTATTTT
CARPGSAGGGTDTQYF
>NA|TRBJ2-1|TRBD2|TRBV7-6
TGTGCCAGCAGCTTAGAGGGACTAGCGGGCCACAATGAGCAGTTCTTC
CASSLEGLAGHNEQFF
>few|TRBJ1-6|NA|TRBV5-1
TGCGCCAGCAGCTTGAACGTTTTAAATTCACCCCTCCACTTT
CASSLNVLNSPLHF
>NA|TRBJ2-7|NA|TRBV4-1
TGCGCCAGCAGCCAAGATCGGGGCAGGGCCTACGAGCAGTACTTC
CASSQDRGRAYEQYF
>NA|TRBJ1-1|TRBD1|TRBV28
TGTGCCAGCAGTTTATGGCAACAGGGGGGCACTGAAGCTTTCTTT
CASSLWQQGGTEAFF
>NA|TRBJ2-6|NA|TRBV7-9
TGTGCCAGCAGGTACTATACCGGGCTCTCTGGGGCCAACGTCCTGACTTTC
CASRYYTGLSGANVLTF
>NA|TRBJ1-3|NA|TRBV27
TGTGCCAGCAGTCTTAGATCTGGAAACACCATATATTTT
CASSLRSGNTIYF
>many|TRBJ2-7|TRBD2|TRBV28
TGTGCCAGCAGTCAGCCCGGGGGGAGCTCCTACGAGCAGTACTTC
CASSQPGGSSYEQYF
>few|TRBJ2-7|NA|TRBV7-9
TGTGCCAGCAGCTTACGCGGGCTCAACGAGCAGTACTTC
CASSLRGLNEQYF
>NA|TRBJ1-5|NA|TRBV19
TGTGCCAGTAGTCGAGTTAATCAGCCCCAGCATTTT
CASSRVNQPQHF
>NA|TRBJ2-7|TRBD2|TRBV5-1
TGCGCCAGCAGCTTGGTAGGCGGCGGGAGCTCCTACGAGCAGTACTTC
CASSLVGGGSSYEQYF
>NA|TRBJ2-5|TRBD2|TRBV7-9
TGTGCCAGCAGCCTCCCCATCCTAGCGGGCCAAGAGACCCAGTACTTC
CASSLPILAGQETQYF
>few|TRBJ1-3|NA|TRBV6-1
TGTGCCAGCAGTGATTCGGCCCGCTCTGGAAACACCATATATTTT
CASSDSARSGNTIYF
>few|TRBJ1-1|NA|TRBV14
TGTGCCAGCAGCCAAAACGAGAGGGGTGAAGCTTTCTTT
CASSQNERGEAFF
>few|TRBJ2-2|TRBD1|TRBV29-1
TGCAGCGTTGGACAGGGGACCGGGGAGCTGTTTTTT
CSVGQGTGELFF
>once|TRBJ2-5|NA|TRBV5-1
TGCGCCAGCAGCTTGGGTCAGACTGCCGAGACCCAGTACTTC
CASSLGQTAETQYF
>NA|TRBJ1-2|NA|TRBV6-6
TGTGCCAGCAGTCTTCCCGGACAGACCTTTCGCGGCTACACCTTC
CASSLPGQTFRGYTF
>NA|TRBJ2-1|NA|TRBV6-6
TGTGCCAGCAGATATCCTAGCGAGGAGCAGTTCTTC
CASRYPSEEQFF
>once|TRBJ1-1|NA|TRBV7-6
TGTGCCAGCAGCGGACGTAGGGGACCCTTGAACACTGAAGCTTTCTTT
CASSGRRGPLNTEAFF
>NA|TRBJ2-7|NA|TRBV25-1
TGTGCCAGCAGCCCCTCACGGGGGCAAGGATACGAGCAGTACTTC
CASSPSRGQGYEQYF